This passage covers 31 T cell receptor beta chains from one sample sequenced in a study of regulatory T cells in long-lasting Graves disease listed by TCRdb under 2021. The library was generated by multiplex PCR. The data were produced on an Illumina HiSeq 4000. iRepertoire HTBI primers and Arm-PCR amplification of CDR3 regions were used to construct TCR beta libraries. The raw public data were reprocessed by TCRdb itself: fastp quality trimming at Q25, MiXCR clonotype calling, in-frame beta chains only. For every CDR3 protein sequence, its rows merge into one entry that carries the most common genes and DNA. The sample has about 220,000 distinct CDR3 sequences on record, approximately 19% of them singletons. Jointly, the top ten make up 10% to 15% of the sample. The time point label on this specimen signifies: newly diagnosed GD, antithyroid drugs for less than 3 months. For both TCR sequencing and RNA sequencing, RNA was extracted from PBMCs using TRIzol.

The same specimen was also included in a second study, on T cells in Graves' hyperthyroidism and ophthalmopathy.

The sequencing used peripheral blood mononuclear cells (PBMCs), collected at new diagnosis, from a patient treated with antithyroid drugs. These receptors all come from a woman between 25 and 40 years old with Graves disease. Donor details come from another sample of the same person, matched by shared clones.

This clonotype occurred many times. This sequence joins TRBV12-3 or TRBV12-4 and TRBJ1-1; 8 bases agree with TRBD1. This CDR3 is 15 amino acids long. The junction had 11 bases not matched to a gene; V was cut back by 8 bases and J by 3 bases. The DNA of the CDR3 is TGTGCCAGCCCCTCGGACAGGGAAGAGGACACTGAAGCTTTCTTT. Encoded protein: CASPSDREEDTEAFF.

The chain is built from TRBV28 and TRBJ1-3; 8 bases map to TRBD1. CDR1 is MDHEN and CDR2 is SYDVKM in the germline V gene. CDR3 length: 14 residues. J was trimmed by 4 bases and V by 5 bases; bases with no gene match: 4. The CDR3: CASSPRGRGNTIYF. The CDR3 region has the DNA TGTGCCAGCAGTCCCAGGGGGCGCGGAAACACCATATATTTT.

This clonotype was picked up a small number of times. V gene TRBV5-4 combines with J gene TRBJ2-1; D perhaps matches TRBD1 (5 bases). The CDR3 extends over 15 amino acids. The ends were cut back, 2 bases at V and 6 bases at J, with 15 bases in the middle. CDR1 is SGHNT, CDR2 YYREEE, per germline (reference sequence). The CDR3 DNA reads as TGTGCCAGCAGCTTCCTCCGTCCGACAGCCAATGAGCAGTTCTTC. Amino acids: CASSFLRPTANEQFF.

Concerning this clonotype itself: At one end, the junction sequence differs from germline, possibly due to a read error. The rearrangement joins TRBV12-3 or TRBV12-4 to TRBJ2-1; D remains unclear. This CDR3 has 11 residues. Here the CDR3 DNA reads TGTGCCAGCAGTTTAGGCACCGGTAGGGTCTTC. It codes for CASSLGTGRVF.

The CDR3 protein is CASSYRDRGKNSPLHF. DNA for the CDR3: TGTGCCAGCAGTTACCGGGACAGGGGGAAGAATTCACCCCTCCACTTT. The genes are TRBV6-2 or TRBV6-3 and TRBJ1-6; 11 nucleotides align to TRBD1. This CDR3 is built from 16 residues. Germline trimming cut 2 bases from V and 7 bases from J; bases unmatched to any gene: 4. The germline gives CDR1 MNHEY, CDR2 SVGEGT.

The V and J genes are TRBV20-1 and TRBJ2-7; 9 positions agree with TRBD2. The germline CDR1 and CDR2 sequences are DFQATT and SNEGSKA (reference sequence). The CDR3 extends over 14 amino acids. V was clipped by 5 bases and J by 3 bases; unmatched bases: 8. CDR3 sequence (DNA): TGCAGTGCTCCCTCTAGCGGGGACCTCTACGAGCAGTACTTC. Protein sequence: CSAPSSGDLYEQYF.

Ten or more counts support this clonotype. The rearrangement uses TRBV27 and TRBJ1-5; D is perhaps TRBD1 (6 bases). This CDR3 spans 13 amino acids. CDR1 and CDR2 from the germline V gene are MNHEY and SMNVEV (reference sequence). Trimming took 6 bases from V and 11 from J, leaving 17 bases between them. CDR3 coding DNA: TGTGCCAGCAGAAATACAGGGCGTGGGGCCCAGCATTTT. Translation: CASRNTGRGAQHF.

The chain couples TRBV7-2 to TRBJ2-7; TRBD2 is a possible D gene (6 bases). This CDR3 contains 14 residues. The ends were cut back, 5 bases at V and 1 base at J, with 12 bases in the middle. From germline, CDR1 is SGHTA and CDR2 FQGNSA. DNA for the CDR3: TGTGCCAGCAGCCCCGGGAGTGAATCCTACGAGCAGTACTTC. Amino acids: CASSPGSESYEQYF.

This clonotype was seen at least ten times. The rearrangement uses TRBV19 and TRBJ2-2; no clear D. The germline V and J ends were trimmed by 7 bases and 0 bases, with 18 bases remaining between them. The CDR3 consists of 17 residues. Germline V gene data show CDR1 as LNHDA and CDR2 as SQIVND (reference sequence). CDR3 amino acids: CASNPGWAATNTGELFF. The DNA for the CDR3 is TGTGCCAGTAACCCAGGATGGGCGGCCACGAACACCGGGGAGCTGTTTTTT.

Details on this clonotype: Since a much larger clone is just one base distant, this may be a read error. The chain combines TRBV6-2 or TRBV6-3 with TRBJ2-2; D is undetermined. Germline V gives CDR1 MNHEY, CDR2 SVGEGT. With 1 base removed from V and 5 bases from J, the gap between germline ends came to 8 bases. This CDR3 is 14 amino acids long. The CDR3 reads CASSYLDGTGELFF. CDR3 DNA sequence: TGTGCCAGCAGTTACTTGGACGGAACCGGGGAGCTGTTTTTT.

This clonotype was detected ten times or more. V usage is TRBV3-1 and J usage is TRBJ2-1, with a weak D call TRBD2 (6 bases). The V gene lost 0 bases and the J gene lost 6 bases, with 18 bases spanning the gap. This CDR3 spans 17 amino acids. Germline lookup yields CDR1 LGHDT and CDR2 YNNKEL (reference sequence). CDR3 protein: CASSQDLRLGGTNEQFF. CDR3 bases: TGTGCCAGCAGCCAAGATCTACGATTAGGAGGGACCAATGAGCAGTTCTTC.

The table lists this clonotype with a few counts. The rearrangement joins TRBV20-1 to TRBJ2-7, with a weak D call TRBD1 (6 bases). The V gene lost 3 bases and the J gene lost 2 bases, with 8 bases spanning the gap. Per germline, CDR1 DFQATT and CDR2 SNEGSKA (reference sequence). The CDR3 sequence is 12 residues long. DNA for the CDR3: TGCAGTGCTAGGGGACAAACCTACGAGCAGTACTTC. Translated, it gives CSARGQTYEQYF.

The CDR3 loop reads CSAIVGTGGGSPLHF. The CDR3 region has the DNA TGCAGTGCTATTGTGGGGACAGGGGGCGGTTCACCCCTCCACTTT. The V and J genes are TRBV20-1 and TRBJ1-6; 12 nucleotides match TRBD1. The CDR3 sequence is 15 residues long. Germline trimming cut 4 bases from V and 9 bases from J; bases unmatched to any gene: 7. Germline loops: CDR1 DFQATT, CDR2 SNEGSKA (reference sequence).

This clonotype was picked up many times. This chain joins TRBV12-5 and TRBJ2-1; the D gene is possibly TRBD2 (6 bases). The length of the CDR3 is 18 residues. Per the germline V gene, CDR1 is LGHNT and CDR2 is FRNRAP. Deletions cut 7 bases from V and 10 bases from J, with 32 bases between. The CDR3 DNA is TGTGCTAGTGTCCTCCCGAGCCCCCAAGAGGGAGGAAGGGGCGAGCAGTTCTTC. It translates to CASVLPSPQEGGRGEQFF.

The rearrangement joins TRBV27 to TRBJ1-5; maybe TRBD1 (6 bases). CDR1 MNHEY and CDR2 SMNVEV come from the germline V gene (reference sequence). V lost 6 bases and J lost 4, with 13 bases in between. This CDR3 has 14 amino acids. CDR3 sequence reads: CASSPGHPNQPQHF. The CDR3 DNA is TGTGCCAGCAGCCCGGGACACCCAAATCAGCCCCAGCATTTT.

This clonotype was found many times. The chain joins TRBV15 to TRBJ1-4; D unclear. CDR1 and CDR2 from the germline V gene are LNHNV and YYDKDF (reference sequence). The CDR3 has 12 residues. Trimming left V 0 bases short and J 11 bases short, with 7 bases between. The CDR3 region has the DNA TGTGCCACCAGCAGAGATACGGGGAAACTGTTTTTT. Amino acids: CATSRDTGKLFF.

This clonotype was detected many times. This sequence joins TRBV11-3 and TRBJ1-1, with 11 bases identical to TRBD1. Germline loops: CDR1 SGHNT, CDR2 YENEEA. After removal of 3 bases from V and 2 bases from J, the junction contained 5 bases not matched to a gene. The CDR3 is 16 amino acids. For the CDR3, the DNA is TGTGCCAGCAGCTTGGGACAGGGGGTCGAAAACACTGAAGCTTTCTTT. Residues: CASSLGQGVENTEAFF.

This clonotype was seen ten or more times. The chain couples TRBV5-1 to TRBJ1-6; TRBD1 matches 9 bases. The CDR3 is 16 amino acids. V dropped 0 bases and J dropped 14; count of bases not matched to a gene: 12. The germline V gene has CDR1 SGHRS and CDR2 YFSETQ. CDR3 sequence (DNA): TGCGCCAGCAGCTTGGTTTCCGGGACAGGGCGCAGCACCCTCCACTTT. This encodes CASSLVSGTGRSTLHF.

This clonotype was counted at least ten times. The chain combines TRBV30 with TRBJ1-2, with 9 bases that match TRBD1. Germline CDR1 is GTSNPN and CDR2 is SVGIG (reference sequence). The CDR3 is made up of 13 amino acids. Unmatched junction bases numbered 4, after V lost 4 bases and J lost 4 bases. CDR3 residues: CAWTETGGYGYTF. DNA for the CDR3: TGTGCCTGGACGGAGACAGGGGGCTATGGCTACACCTTC. Full variable domain (missing parts from reference TRBV30 and TRBJ1-2): SQTIHQWPATLVQPVGSPLSLECTVEGTSNPNLYWYRQAAGRGLQLLFYSVGIGQISSEVPQNLSASRPQDRQFILSSKKLLLSDSGFYLCAWTETGGYGYTFGSGTRLTVV.

With regard to this clonotype: A much larger clone lies one base from this, so it may be a read error. The chain has TRBV27 and TRBJ2-7; TRBD2 is a possible D gene (5 bases). Per germline, CDR1 MNHEY and CDR2 SMNVEV (reference sequence). The V end was cut by 7 bases, the J end by 4 bases, with 14 bases between. The CDR3 runs 13 residues. The CDR3, as DNA: TGTGCCAGCACCCGACTGGGAGAGTACGAGCAGTACTTC. Its protein is CASTRLGEYEQYF.

This clonotype was observed at least ten times. The chain joins TRBV11-3 to TRBJ2-3; 16 bases agree with TRBD2. V lost 5 bases and J lost 6; bases outside the gene matches: 8. There are 17 residues in the CDR3. Germline V gene data show CDR1 as SGHNT and CDR2 as YENEEA. As DNA, the CDR3 is TGTGCCAGCAGCCTAACGCCGGGACTAGCGGGGGGGGATACGCAGTATTTT. Amino acid sequence: CASSLTPGLAGGDTQYF.

Remarks on this clonotype: A much larger clone lies a single base off, so this may be a read error. The chain links TRBV19 to TRBJ1-1; D is perhaps TRBD1 (6 bases). Germline CDR1 and CDR2: LNHDA and SQIVND (reference sequence). The CDR3 is 14 amino acids. DNA for the CDR3: TGTGCCAGTAGTATAGTAACAGGGAACACTGAAGCTTCCTTT. Residues: CASSIVTGNTEASF.

The rearrangement joins TRBV7-2 to TRBJ2-1, with a possible D match to TRBD1 (6 bases). The germline V and J ends were trimmed by 6 bases and 8 bases, with 23 bases remaining between them. CDR3 size: 16 residues. CDR1 SGHTA and CDR2 FQGNSA come from the germline V gene. The CDR3 DNA follows: TGTGCCAGCAGTTCTGGACAGCCTCCATCACAATATGAGCAGTTCTTC. Translation gives CASSSGQPPSQYEQFF.

Comments on this clonotype: This may stem from a read error, because a much larger clone lies one nucleotide away. This sequence joins TRBV30 and TRBJ2-5; TRBD2 agrees at 10 bases. V dropped 7 bases and J dropped 5; count of bases not matched to a gene: 10. Germline values: CDR1 GTSNPN, CDR2 SVGIG (reference sequence). This CDR3 is built from 14 residues. The CDR3: CASSLLAGFETQYF. CDR3 nucleotides: TGTGCCTCGAGCCTACTAGCGGGATTCGAGACCCAGTACTTC.

This clonotype was observed many times. Here the CDR3 reads CASRNGLARETQYF. CDR3 bases: TGCGCCAGCAGAAATGGACTAGCTAGGGAGACCCAGTACTTC. The rearrangement uses TRBV5-1 and TRBJ2-5; TRBD2 agrees at 8 bases. Germline-derived CDR1 and CDR2 are SGHRS and YFSETQ. The CDR3 consists of 14 residues. J lost 5 bases, V lost 5 bases, and 8 bases had no gene match.

V gene TRBV12-3 or TRBV12-4 combines with J gene TRBJ1-5, with 7 positions matching TRBD1. V lost 3 bases, J lost 3 bases, and 5 bases stayed unmatched. The CDR3 is made up of 15 amino acids. The CDR3, as DNA: TGTGCCAGCAGTTTCACGACAGGGAACAATCAGCCCCAGCATTTT. Protein product: CASSFTTGNNQPQHF.

This clonotype was recorded at least ten times. The chain recombines TRBV10-3 with TRBJ1-4; 7 positions match TRBD1. CDR3 length: 13 amino acids. J lost 5 bases, V lost 3 bases, and 0 bases had no gene match. CDR1 ENHRY and CDR2 SYGVKD come from the germline V gene. The CDR3 is CAISEQGNEKLFF. CDR3 sequence (DNA): TGTGCCATCAGTGAACAGGGGAATGAAAAACTGTTTTTT.

This clonotype was seen repeatedly, ten times or more. The V gene is TRBV7-3, the J gene TRBJ1-6; TRBD1 aligns across 9 bases. The CDR3 contains 15 residues. J lost 10 bases, V lost 2 bases, and 6 bases had no gene match. Germline lookup yields CDR1 SGHTA and CDR2 FQGTGA. The CDR3 loop is CASSLEQGAQSPLHF. CDR3 DNA sequence: TGTGCCAGCAGCTTAGAACAGGGGGCCCAATCACCCCTCCACTTT. Drawing the rest from reference TRBV7-3 and TRBJ1-6, the complete variable domain is GAGVSQTPSNKVTEKGKYVELRCDPISGHTALYWYRQSLGQGPEFLIYFQGTGAADDSGLPNDRFFAVRPEGSVSTLKIQRTERGDSAVYLCASSLEQGAQSPLHFGNGTRLTVT.

At least ten counts were recorded for this clonotype. J is TRBJ1-1 and V is TRBV10-3; 8 nucleotides agree with TRBD1. Germline V lookup: CDR1 ENHRY, CDR2 SYGVKD. V shed 2 bases, J shed 1 base, and the junction held 6 bases outside the gene matches. The CDR3 is 16 amino acids. The CDR3 nucleotides are TGTGCCATCAGTGAGACCTACGGGACAGGGAACACTGAAGCTTTCTTT. Translation: CAISETYGTGNTEAFF.

This clonotype showed up many times. The V call is TRBV30, the J call TRBJ1-2; 11 positions match TRBD1. J was trimmed by 7 bases and V by 7 bases; bases with no gene match: 5. The length of the CDR3 is 12 residues. The germline gives CDR1 GTSNPN, CDR2 SVGIG (reference sequence). The CDR3: CALPGQGGGYTF. The CDR3 DNA follows: TGTGCCTTACCGGGACAGGGGGGTGGCTACACCTTC.

As regards this clonotype: Just one base apart from a much larger clone, this may be a read error. The chain couples TRBV30 to TRBJ1-2, with a tentative D call TRBD1 (5 bases). CDR3 length: 11 residues. Trimming stripped 4 bases from V and 12 bases from J, with 15 bases between. Germline values: CDR1 GTSNPN, CDR2 SVGIG (reference sequence). CDR3 amino acids: CAWNQGRGHTF. In DNA form, the CDR3 reads TGTGCCTGGAATCAGGGAAGAGGCCACACCTTC.